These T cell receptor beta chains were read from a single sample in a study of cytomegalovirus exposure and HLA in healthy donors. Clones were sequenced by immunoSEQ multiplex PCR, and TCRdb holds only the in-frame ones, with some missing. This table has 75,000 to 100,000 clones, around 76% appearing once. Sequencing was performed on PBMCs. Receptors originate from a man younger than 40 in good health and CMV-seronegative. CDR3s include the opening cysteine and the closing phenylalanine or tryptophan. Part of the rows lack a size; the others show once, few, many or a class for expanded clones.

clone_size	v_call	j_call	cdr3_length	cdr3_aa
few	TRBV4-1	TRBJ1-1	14	CASSQARWAYEAFF
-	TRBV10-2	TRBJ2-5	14	CASSESWIAETQYF
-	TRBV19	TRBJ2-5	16	CASSIAGTGGRETQYF
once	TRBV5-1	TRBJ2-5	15	CASSLITPGSETQYF
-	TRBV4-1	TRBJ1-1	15	CASSQDQRGNTEAFF
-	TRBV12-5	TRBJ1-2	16	CASGLGRGQVNYGYTF
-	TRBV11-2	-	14	CASSSRTGTYEQYF
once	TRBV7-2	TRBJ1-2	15	CASSLASQGFYGYTF
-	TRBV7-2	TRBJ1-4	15	CASSFKGQGLTKLFF
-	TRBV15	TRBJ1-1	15	CATSRDRGMNTEAFF